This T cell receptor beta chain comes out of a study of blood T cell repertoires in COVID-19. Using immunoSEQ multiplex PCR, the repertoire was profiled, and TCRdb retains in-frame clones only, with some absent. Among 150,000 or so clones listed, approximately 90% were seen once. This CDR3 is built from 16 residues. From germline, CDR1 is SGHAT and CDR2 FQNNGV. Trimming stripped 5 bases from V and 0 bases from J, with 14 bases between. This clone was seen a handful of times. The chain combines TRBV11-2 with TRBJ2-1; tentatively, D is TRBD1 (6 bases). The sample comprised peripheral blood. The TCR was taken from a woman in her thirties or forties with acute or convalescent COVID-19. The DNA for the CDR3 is TGTGCCAGCAGCCCTAGGGCGGACAGCTCCTACAATGAGCAGTTCTTC. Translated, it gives CASSPRADSSYNEQFF.